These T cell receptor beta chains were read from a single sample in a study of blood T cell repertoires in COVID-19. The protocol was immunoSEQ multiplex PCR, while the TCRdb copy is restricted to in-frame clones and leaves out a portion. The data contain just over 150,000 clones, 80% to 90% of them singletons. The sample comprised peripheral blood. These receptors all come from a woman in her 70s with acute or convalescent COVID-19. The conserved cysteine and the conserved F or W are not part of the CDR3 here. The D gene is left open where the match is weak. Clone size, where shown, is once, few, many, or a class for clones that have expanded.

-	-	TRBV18	ASSHQQGEAF
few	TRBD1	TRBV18	ASSQTGIQAYGYT
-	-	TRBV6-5	ASTTLRQLNTEAF
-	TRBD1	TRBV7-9	ASSLARQGDYGYT
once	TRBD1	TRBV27	ASSFWGQGGTEAF
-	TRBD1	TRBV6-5	ASSSAGTGIQPQH
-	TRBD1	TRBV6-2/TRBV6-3	ASSYSGTGKGGELF
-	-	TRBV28	ASSFSSGVRSPLH
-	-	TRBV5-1	ASSLVTGTMNTEAF
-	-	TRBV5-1	ASSSGGSEKLF
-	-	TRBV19	ASSLPRLNYGYT
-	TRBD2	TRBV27	ASSLWGLAGDYTDTQY
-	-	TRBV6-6	ASRSTGIHNEQF
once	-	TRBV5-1	ASSDPGVQETQY
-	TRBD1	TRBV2	ASNRDSPTDTRY
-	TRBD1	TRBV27	ASSWGTGAPGANVLT
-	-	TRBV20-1	SASDPGDFYNEQF
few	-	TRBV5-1	ASSLGLMNYGYT
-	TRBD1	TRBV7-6	ASSAQQGLGTQY
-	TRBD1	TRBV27	ASSSRTGGVYGYT